This paragraph covers one T cell receptor beta chain sequence. Its antigen is not known. V lost 6 bases to trimming and J lost 4 bases; unmatched junction nucleotides: 22. This CDR3 region has 20 residues. Germline CDR1 and CDR2: MDHEN and SYDVKM. Nominal health characterized the donors when sampled, though unrecorded immune exposures were likely. No CMV serostatus entry exists for this donor. This sample is part of a study of cytomegalovirus exposure and HLA in healthy donors. Overall study findings and caveats: There were some public TCRs occurring in many donors, but most TCR sequences were rare.

It was with 60 Vbeta and 13 Jbeta primers that the PCR ran. Using immunoSEQ multiplex PCR, the repertoire was profiled, and TCRdb retains in-frame clones only, with some absent. Of around 150,000 clones detected, around 79% appear once; the ten largest clones hold under 4%. The chain joins TRBV28 to TRBJ2-1; 9 nucleotides align to TRBD2. The sample taken for sequencing was PBMCs. The source of this sequence is a human donor in good health. The CDR3 sequence is CASSPGYSGSSPDFYNEQFF. CDR3 bases: TGTGCCAGCAGCCCCGGTTATAGCGGGAGCTCGCCCGATTTTTACAATGAGCAGTTCTTC.